The entry below describes one TCR beta chain. V trimming: 6 bases; J trimming: 5 bases; junction bases outside the gene matches: 10. CDR1 and CDR2 from the germline V gene are SGHNT and YYREEE (reference sequence). CDR3 length equals 15 residues. This sample is drawn from a study of blood T cell repertoires in COVID-19. Profiled with immunoSEQ multiplex PCR; TCRdb holds only in-frame clones, not every one. The data show more than 95,000 clones, approximately 80% seen once. Sequencing was performed on peripheral blood. This TCR was recovered from a man aged 60 to 69 with acute or convalescent COVID-19. V and J are TRBV5-4 and TRBJ2-2; 7 bases match TRBD1. CDR3: CASKRGTVTTGELFF. As DNA, the CDR3 is TGTGCCAGCAAAAGGGGGACAGTTACAACCGGGGAGCTGTTTTTT.